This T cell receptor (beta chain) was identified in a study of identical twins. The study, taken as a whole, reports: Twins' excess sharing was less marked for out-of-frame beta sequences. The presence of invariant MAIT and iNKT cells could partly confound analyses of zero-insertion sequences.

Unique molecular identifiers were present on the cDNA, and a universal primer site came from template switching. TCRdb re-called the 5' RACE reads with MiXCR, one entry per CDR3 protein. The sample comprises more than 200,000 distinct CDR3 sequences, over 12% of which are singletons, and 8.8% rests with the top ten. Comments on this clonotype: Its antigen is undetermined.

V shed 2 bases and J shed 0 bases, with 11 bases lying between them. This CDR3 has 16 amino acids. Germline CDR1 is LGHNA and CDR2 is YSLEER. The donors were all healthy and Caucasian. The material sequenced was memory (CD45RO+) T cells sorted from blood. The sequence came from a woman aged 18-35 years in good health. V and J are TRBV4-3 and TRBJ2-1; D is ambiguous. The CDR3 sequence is CASSQTQFSSYNEQFF. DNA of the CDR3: TGCGCCAGCAGCCAAACTCAATTTAGCTCCTACAATGAGCAGTTCTTC.